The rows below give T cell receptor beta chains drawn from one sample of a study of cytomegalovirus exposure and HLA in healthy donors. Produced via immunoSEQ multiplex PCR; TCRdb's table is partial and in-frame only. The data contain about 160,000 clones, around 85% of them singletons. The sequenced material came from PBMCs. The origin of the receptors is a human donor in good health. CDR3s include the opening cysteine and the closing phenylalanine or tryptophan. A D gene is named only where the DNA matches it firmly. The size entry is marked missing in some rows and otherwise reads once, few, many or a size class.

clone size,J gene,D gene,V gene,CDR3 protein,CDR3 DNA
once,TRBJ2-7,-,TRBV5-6,CASSLGVGGYSYEQYF,TGTGCCAGCAGCTTGGGGGTGGGGGGATACTCCTACGAGCAGTACTTC
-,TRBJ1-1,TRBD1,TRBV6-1,CASSATGGSRAFF,TGTGCCAGCAGTGCGACAGGGGGCTCACGAGCTTTCTTT
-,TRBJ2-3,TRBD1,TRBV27,CASRQRTGVGATDTQYF,TGTGCCAGCAGACAACGGACAGGGGTCGGGGCCACAGATACGCAGTATTTT
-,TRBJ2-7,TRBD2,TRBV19,CASTPKGGLASYEQYF,TGTGCCAGTACCCCTAAGGGGGGACTAGCCTCCTACGAGCAGTACTTC
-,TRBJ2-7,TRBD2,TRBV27,CASSLSGLLAGVYEQYF,TGTGCCAGCAGTTTATCGGGGCTACTAGCGGGGGTCTACGAGCAGTACTTC
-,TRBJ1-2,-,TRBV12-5,CASTSQGMIGYTF,TGTGCTAGCACGTCCCAGGGAATGATCGGCTACACCTTC
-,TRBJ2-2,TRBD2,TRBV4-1,CASSQAYLLAGENTGELFF,TGCGCCAGCAGCCAAGCTTATCTTCTCGCGGGGGAGAACACCGGGGAGCTGTTTTTT
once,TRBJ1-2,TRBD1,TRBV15,CATSRGGLGGYPF,TGTGCCACCAGCAGAGGGGGGTTAGGGGGCTACCCCTTC
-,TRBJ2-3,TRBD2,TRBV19,CASSLLGTSGDTDTQYF,TGTGCCAGTAGTCTCCTCGGGACTAGCGGGGACACAGATACGCAGTATTTT
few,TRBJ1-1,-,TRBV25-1,CASSQTYRVTFF,TGTGCCAGCAGCCAAACGTACAGGGTTACTTTCTTT
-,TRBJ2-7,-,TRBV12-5,CASGLVSYLYEQYF,TGTGCTAGTGGTTTGGTCTCTTATCTTTACGAGCAGTACTTC
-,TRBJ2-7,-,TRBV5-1,CASSLASPPSYEQYF,TGCGCCAGCAGCTTGGCCAGTCCCCCGTCCTACGAGCAGTACTTC
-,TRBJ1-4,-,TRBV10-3,CAISDGGMKTNEKLFF,TGTGCCATCAGTGATGGGGGGATGAAGACTAATGAAAAACTGTTTTTT
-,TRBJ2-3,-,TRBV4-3,CASSQGGDSTDTQYF,TGCGCCAGCAGCCAAGGGGGGGACTCCACAGATACGCAGTATTTT
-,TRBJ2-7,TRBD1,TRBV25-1,CASSPRDRVNYEQYF,TGTGCCAGCAGCCCCCGGGACAGGGTGAACTACGAGCAGTACTTC
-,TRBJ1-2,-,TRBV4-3,CASSQGIGGSYGYTF,TGCGCCAGCAGCCAAGGGATCGGCGGGTCATATGGCTACACCTTC
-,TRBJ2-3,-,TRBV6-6,CASSYPGGGSTDTQYF,TGTGCCAGCAGTTATCCTGGGGGGGGCAGCACAGATACGCAGTATTTT
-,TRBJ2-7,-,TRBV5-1,CASGTGPYEQYF,TGCGCCAGCGGAACAGGGCCCTACGAGCAGTACTTC
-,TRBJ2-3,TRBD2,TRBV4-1,CASSQERGLAGEDTQYF,TGCGCCAGCAGCCAAGAGCGTGGACTAGCGGGGGAAGATACGCAGTATTTT
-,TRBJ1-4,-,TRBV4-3,CASSQDRTAFNEKLFF,TGCGCCAGCAGCCAAGATCGGACAGCCTTTAATGAAAAACTGTTTTTT
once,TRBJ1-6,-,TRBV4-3,CASSQVQHSPLHF,TGCGCCAGCAGCCAAGTACAGCATTCACCCCTCCACTTT
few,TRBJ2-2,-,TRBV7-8,CASSPTRANTGELFF,TGTGCCAGCAGCCCGACTCGAGCGAACACCGGGGAGCTGTTTTTT
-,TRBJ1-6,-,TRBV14,CASSQESLRNSPLHF,TGTGCCAGCAGCCAAGAAAGCTTGCGTAATTCACCCCTCCACTTT
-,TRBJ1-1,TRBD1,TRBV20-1,CSAGRGTEAFF,TGCAGTGCCGGCAGGGGGACTGAAGCTTTCTTT
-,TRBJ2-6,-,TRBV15,CATSRVQGRANVLTF,TGTGCCACCAGCAGAGTACAGGGAAGGGCCAACGTCCTGACTTTC
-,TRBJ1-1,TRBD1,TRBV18,CASAETGGTEAFF,TGTGCCAGCGCGGAGACAGGGGGAACTGAAGCTTTCTTT
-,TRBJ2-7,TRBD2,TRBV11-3,CASSLVSTSGAAYEQYF,TGTGCCAGCAGCTTAGTTTCCACTAGCGGGGCCGCCTACGAGCAGTACTTC
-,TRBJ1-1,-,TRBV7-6,CASSQRLGDTEAFF,TGTGCCAGCAGCCAACGTCTAGGGGACACTGAAGCTTTCTTT
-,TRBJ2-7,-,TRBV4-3,CASSRWTDISYEQYF,TGCGCCAGCAGCCGATGGACAGACATCTCCTACGAGCAGTACTTC
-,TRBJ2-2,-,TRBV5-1,CASSLAREIGELFF,TGCGCCAGCAGCTTGGCCCGAGAGATCGGGGAGCTGTTTTTT
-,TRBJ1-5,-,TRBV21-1,CASPFTRQTSNQPQHF,TGTGCCAGCCCATTTACGAGACAGACCAGCAATCAGCCCCAGCATTTT
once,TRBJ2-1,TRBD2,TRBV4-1,CASSPGGGAGSYNEQFF,TGCGCCAGCAGCCCTGGCGGGGGGGCCGGCTCCTACAATGAGCAGTTCTTC